A single sample is the source of the 22 T cell receptor beta chains below, sequenced in a study of cytomegalovirus exposure and HLA in healthy donors. Primers: 60 Vbeta forward and 13 Jbeta reverse. TCRdb's table, derived via immunoSEQ multiplex PCR, lists solely in-frame clones and lacks some. The table has 100,000 to 150,000 clones, 75% to 90% seen once; the top ten hold 1%. The sample taken for sequencing was PBMCs. Receptors originate from a man aged 35 to 55 in good health and CMV-seronegative.

Comments on this clone: This same CDR3 is encoded by further DNA sequences in the sample. This chain links TRBV6-1 with TRBJ2-7; 9 bases line up with TRBD2. Germline CDR1 MNHNS, CDR2 SASEGT. The CDR3 has 16 residues. The trim removed 1 base at V and 7 bases at J, leaving 11 bases unmatched. The CDR3 DNA is TGTGCCAGCAGTGAAGTACCAGCGGGAGGTGGTTGGGAGCAGTACTTC. Protein sequence: CASSEVPAGGGWEQYF.

The J gene is TRBJ1-2, the V gene TRBV7-9, with TRBD1 as a possible D gene (5 bases). Germline V lookup: CDR1 SEHNR, CDR2 FQNEAQ (reference sequence). The CDR3 extends over 13 amino acids. Trimming shortened V by 5 bases and J by 5 bases, and 12 bases separated the two germline ends. CDR3 region: CASSPAGGYGYTF. The CDR3 DNA is TGTGCCAGCAGCCCCGCCGGGGGTTATGGCTACACCTTC.

The rearrangement joins TRBV5-1 to TRBJ2-7; possible D gene TRBD1, 6 bases. Germline V CDR1 and CDR2: SGHRS, YFSETQ. Trimming shortened V by 2 bases and J by 4 bases, and 22 bases separated the two germline ends. This CDR3 is 17 amino acids long. In nucleotides, the CDR3 is TGCGCCAGCAGCTTTCAGGGCCCAGGGGCTAGCAGGTACGAGCAGTACTTC. Translated, it gives CASSFQGPGASRYEQYF.

This chain uses TRBV7-8 with TRBJ2-5; 7 bases map to TRBD1. J gave up 5 bases and V 4 bases, and 10 bases lay outside the gene matches. The CDR3 is 15 amino acids. From germline, CDR1 is SGHVS and CDR2 FQNEAQ. CDR3 region: CASSSKKGAWETQYF. DNA of the CDR3: TGTGCCAGCAGCTCGAAGAAGGGGGCGTGGGAGACCCAGTACTTC. The full variable domain, its missing parts supplied by reference TRBV7-8 and TRBJ2-5, is GAGVSQSPRYKVAKRGQDVALRCDPISGHVSLFWYQQALGQGPEFLTYFQNEAQLDKSGLPSDRFFAERPEGSVSTLKIQRTQQEDSAVYLCASSSKKGAWETQYFGPGTRLLVL.

The chain links TRBV6-5 to TRBJ2-1; TRBD2 aligns across 12 bases. Looked up from germline, CDR1 is MNHEY and CDR2 is SVGAGI. The CDR3 sequence is 15 residues long. After removal of 2 bases from V and 10 bases from J, the junction contained 6 bases not matched to a gene. CDR3 nucleotides: TGTGCCAGCAGTTACCTAGCGGGGGGGCCGAGGGAGCAGTTCTTC. It codes for CASSYLAGGPREQFF.

This chain links TRBV6-5 with TRBJ2-2, with 7 bases fitting TRBD1. The CDR3 spans 15 residues. Germline-derived CDR1 and CDR2 are MNHEY and SVGAGI. Unmatched junction bases numbered 9, after V lost 5 bases and J lost 6 bases. As DNA, the CDR3 is TGTGCCAGCAGTAACGACAGGGAGTGGGCCGGGGAGCTGTTTTTT. This codes for CASSNDREWAGELFF.

The rearrangement links TRBV5-1 to TRBJ1-4, with 9 bases matching TRBD1. The germline V gene has CDR1 SGHRS and CDR2 YFSETQ. The CDR3 is 16 residues long. V dropped 5 bases and J dropped 0; count of bases not matched to a gene: 5. The CDR3 sequence: CASRVTGGSTNEKLFF. CDR3 nucleotides: TGCGCCAGCAGGGTGACAGGGGGATCAACTAATGAAAAACTGTTTTTT.

The rearrangement links TRBV5-1 to TRBJ2-1; 7 bases align to TRBD1. Per germline, CDR1 SGHRS and CDR2 YFSETQ. The length of the CDR3 is 16 residues. V was clipped by 0 bases and J by 0 bases; unmatched bases: 3. For the CDR3, the DNA is TGCGCCAGCAGCTTGGGGGACAGTCTCTCCTACAATGAGCAGTTCTTC. Its protein product is CASSLGDSLSYNEQFF.

The chain employs TRBV2 and TRBJ2-7; perhaps TRBD1 as D (5 bases). V lost 4 bases, J lost 3 bases, and 22 bases lay in between. CDR1 SNHLY and CDR2 FYNNEI come from the germline V gene. The CDR3 runs to 17 residues. In DNA form, the CDR3 reads TGTGCCAGCAGTGGAGACCTTGACAGCGATGCCATCTACGAGCAGTACTTC. The encoded protein is CASSGDLDSDAIYEQYF.

The chain links TRBV28 to TRBJ1-2; possibly TRBD1 for D (5 bases). The germline V gene has CDR1 MDHEN and CDR2 SYDVKM. The CDR3 runs to 15 residues. The V end was cut by 1 base, the J end by 4 bases, with 13 bases between. Here the CDR3 DNA reads TGTGCCAGCAGTTTATTGGGGGGACCTAGCTATGGCTACACCTTC. It specifies CASSLLGGPSYGYTF.

This chain joins TRBV5-1 and TRBJ2-3; D unclear. The germline gives CDR1 SGHRS, CDR2 YFSETQ. CDR3 length equals 14 residues. The germline V and J ends were trimmed by 6 bases and 4 bases, with 15 bases remaining between them. The CDR3 sequence is CASTLPGVPDTQYF. In DNA, the CDR3 is TGCGCCAGCACCCTACCAGGCGTTCCAGATACGCAGTATTTT.

This chain links TRBV6-1 with TRBJ2-7; a weak D match, TRBD1 (6 bases). This CDR3 is 13 amino acids long. Looked up from germline, CDR1 is MNHNS and CDR2 is SASEGT. V was shortened by 6 bases and J by 2 bases, with 11 bases between the two germline ends. The CDR3 sequence is CASSRTATYEQYF. In nucleotides, the CDR3 is TGTGCCAGCAGCCGGACAGCAACCTACGAGCAGTACTTC.

A single count supports this clone. The chain links TRBV5-4 to TRBJ2-7; TRBD2 aligns across 8 bases. CDR3 length: 14 amino acids. After removal of 4 bases from V and 0 bases from J, the junction contained 3 bases not matched to a gene. Germline lookup yields CDR1 SGHNT and CDR2 YYREEE (reference sequence). The DNA for the CDR3 is TGTGCCAGCAGCCGGGGGGGAGTCTCCTACGAGCAGTACTTC. It yields the protein CASSRGGVSYEQYF.

This clone was found a few times. This sequence joins TRBV10-1 and TRBJ1-1, with unresolved D. The V end lost 6 bases, the J end lost 4 bases, and 15 bases lay between the germline ends. Germline CDR1 is WNHNN and CDR2 is SYGVQD (reference sequence). This CDR3 region has 14 residues. CDR3 amino acids: CASRQTRPGTEAFF. The CDR3 region has the DNA TGCGCCAGCAGACAGACACGGCCAGGCACTGAAGCTTTCTTT.

V is TRBV12-5 and J is TRBJ2-3; 12 nucleotides agree with TRBD2. The CDR3 has 19 amino acids. Germline CDR1 LGHNT, CDR2 FRNRAP. V trimming: 5 bases; J trimming: 0 bases; junction bases outside the gene matches: 12. The CDR3 sequence is CASGRRTSGETLSTDTQYF. CDR3 coding DNA: TGTGCTAGTGGTCGCCGGACTAGCGGGGAAACCCTTAGCACAGATACGCAGTATTTT.

The chain recombines TRBV5-4 with TRBJ2-1; 10 bases match TRBD2. V trimming: 4 bases; J trimming: 4 bases; junction bases outside the gene matches: 5. The CDR3 totals 15 residues. CDR1 SGHNT and CDR2 YYREEE come from the germline V gene (reference sequence). The chain's CDR3 is CASSPGLATYNEQFF. The CDR3 DNA follows: TGTGCCAGCAGCCCGGGACTAGCGACTTACAATGAGCAGTTCTTC.

About this clone itself: The sample carries other DNA sequences with the same CDR3. J is TRBJ1-1 and V is TRBV5-1; D is perhaps TRBD1 (5 bases). Between the trimmed V and J ends, which lost 0 bases and 1 base, there was a span of 10 bases. The CDR3 covers 15 residues. Germline loops: CDR1 SGHRS, CDR2 YFSETQ. The CDR3 DNA reads as TGCGCCAGCAGCTTGGGAACCGGGGGGAACACTGAAGCTTTCTTT. Amino acids: CASSLGTGGNTEAFF.

The rearrangement joins TRBV7-8 to TRBJ1-2; D ambiguous. Germline assignment: CDR1 SGHVS and CDR2 FQNEAQ. Trimming cost V 1 base and J 7 bases, with 13 bases left between them. This CDR3 region has 14 residues. DNA of the CDR3: TGTGCCAGCAGCTTAGGCGAAGGGCGGGGTGGCTACACCTTC. Protein: CASSLGEGRGGYTF.

The V call is TRBV10-3, the J call TRBJ2-2; maybe TRBD1 (6 bases). Germline V lookup: CDR1 ENHRY, CDR2 SYGVKD. Trimming took off 2 bases at V and 0 bases at J, with 10 bases between the two ends. The length of the CDR3 is 16 residues. Here the CDR3 reads CAISEQGTANTGELFF. The CDR3 region has the DNA TGTGCCATCAGTGAGCAGGGGACGGCGAACACCGGGGAGCTGTTTTTT.

This rearrangement joins TRBV28 to TRBJ2-7, with 7 bases matching TRBD1. V was clipped by 5 bases and J by 0 bases; unmatched bases: 10. The CDR3 totals 16 residues. From germline, CDR1 is MDHEN and CDR2 SYDVKM. The CDR3 sequence: CASSPVTGTFSYEQYF. The CDR3 DNA reads as TGTGCCAGCAGTCCCGTGACAGGGACCTTCTCCTACGAGCAGTACTTC.

The chain joins TRBV6-6 to TRBJ2-7; D is perhaps TRBD2 (5 bases). Germline assignment: CDR1 MNHNY and CDR2 SVGAGI (reference sequence). The ends were cut back, 6 bases at V and 7 bases at J, with 13 bases in the middle. The CDR3 runs 12 residues. CDR3 sequence: CASRPGVGEQYF. Written as DNA, the CDR3 is TGTGCCAGCAGGCCCGGGGTTGGGGAGCAGTACTTC.

This clone was seen a handful of times. V is TRBV29-1 and J is TRBJ2-7; possible D gene TRBD2, 6 bases. This CDR3 contains 15 residues. Germline loops: CDR1 SQVTM, CDR2 ANQGSEA. V lost 5 bases and J lost 3, with 20 bases in between. The chain's CDR3 is CSVKLGSGGGYEQYF. Here the CDR3 DNA reads TGCAGCGTTAAACTGGGTTCCGGGGGTGGCTACGAGCAGTACTTC.